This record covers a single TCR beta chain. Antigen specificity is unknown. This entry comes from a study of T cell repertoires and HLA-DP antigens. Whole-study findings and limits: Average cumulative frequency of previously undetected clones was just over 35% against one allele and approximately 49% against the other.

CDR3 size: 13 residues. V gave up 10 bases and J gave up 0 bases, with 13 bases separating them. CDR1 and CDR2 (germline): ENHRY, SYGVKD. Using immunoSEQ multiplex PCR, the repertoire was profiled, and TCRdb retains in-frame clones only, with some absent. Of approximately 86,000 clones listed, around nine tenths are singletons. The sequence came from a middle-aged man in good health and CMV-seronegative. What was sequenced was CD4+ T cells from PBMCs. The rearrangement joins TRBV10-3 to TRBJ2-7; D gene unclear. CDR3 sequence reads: CATKTLPSYEQYF. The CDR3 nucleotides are TGTGCCACAAAGACACTGCCCTCCTACGAGCAGTACTTC.